This T cell receptor beta chain was sequenced in a study of T cell changes during pregnancy in multiple sclerosis. This table comes from immunoSEQ multiplex PCR, and its TCRdb copy is limited to in-frame clones, with some not included. The table includes approximately 79,000 clones, 80% to 95% detected once. This CDR3 has 16 amino acids. Germline lookup yields CDR1 SGHAT and CDR2 FQDESV (reference sequence). Trimming cost V 2 bases and J 3 bases, with 11 bases left between them. The J gene is TRBJ1-6, the V gene TRBV11-1, with D possibly TRBD1 on 6 matching bases. The material was peripheral blood, obtained in the second trimester of pregnancy. This receptor was identified in a female donor in good health, enrolled as a control in a pregnancy study. The CDR3 coding sequence is TGTGCCAGCAGCTTACAGGGGAACCTCTATAATTCACCCCTCCACTTT. It is translated as CASSLQGNLYNSPLHF.